The T cell receptor beta chain under discussion was sequenced for a study of STAT5B mutations in CD4+ large granular lymphocyte leukemia. TCRdb's copy holds only in-frame clones and misses some; the assay was immunoSEQ multiplex PCR. Counted here are 25,000 to 35,000 clones, approximately 74% occurring once; the ten biggest clones make up less than 0.3%. In the case of this clone: Antigen: not known.

Study results and limitations: Main leukemic clonotypes were patient-specific, but 25% appeared at low frequency elsewhere.

This sequence was found in a human donor in good health. Sequencing was performed on CD4+ T cells from blood buffy coats.

The CDR3 DNA follows: TGTGCCAGCAGCGTAGGGGGCGATGGTTACAATGAGCAGTTCTTC. It encodes CASSVGGDGYNEQFF. The chain is built from TRBV9 and TRBJ2-1; TRBD1 might be the D (5 bases). The germline CDR1 and CDR2 sequences are SGDLS and YYNGEE. V lost 0 bases and J lost 4, with 11 bases in between. The CDR3 length is 15 residues. The full variable domain, rest sourced from reference TRBV9 and TRBJ2-1, is DSGVTQTPKHLITATGQRVTLRCSPRSGDLSVYWYQQSLDQGLQFLIQYYNGEERAKGNILERFSAQQFPDLHSELNLSSLELGDSALYFCASSVGGDGYNEQFFGPGTRLTVL.